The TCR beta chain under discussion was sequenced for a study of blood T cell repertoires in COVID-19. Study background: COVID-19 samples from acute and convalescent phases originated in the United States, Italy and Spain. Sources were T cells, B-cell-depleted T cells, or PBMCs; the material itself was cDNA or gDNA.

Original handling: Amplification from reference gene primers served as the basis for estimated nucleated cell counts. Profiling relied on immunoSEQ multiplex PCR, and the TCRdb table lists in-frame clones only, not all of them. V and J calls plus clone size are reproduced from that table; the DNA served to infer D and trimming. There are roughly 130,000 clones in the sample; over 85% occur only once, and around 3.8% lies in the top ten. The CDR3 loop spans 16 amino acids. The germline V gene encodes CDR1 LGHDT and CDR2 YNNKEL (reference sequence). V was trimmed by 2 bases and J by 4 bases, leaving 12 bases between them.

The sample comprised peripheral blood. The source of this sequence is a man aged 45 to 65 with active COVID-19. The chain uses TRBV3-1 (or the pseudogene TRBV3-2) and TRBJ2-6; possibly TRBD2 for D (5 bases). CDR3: CASSQTFSGGANVLTF. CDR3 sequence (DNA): TGTGCCAGCAGCCAAACCTTCTCGGGGGGGGCCAACGTCCTGACTTTC.